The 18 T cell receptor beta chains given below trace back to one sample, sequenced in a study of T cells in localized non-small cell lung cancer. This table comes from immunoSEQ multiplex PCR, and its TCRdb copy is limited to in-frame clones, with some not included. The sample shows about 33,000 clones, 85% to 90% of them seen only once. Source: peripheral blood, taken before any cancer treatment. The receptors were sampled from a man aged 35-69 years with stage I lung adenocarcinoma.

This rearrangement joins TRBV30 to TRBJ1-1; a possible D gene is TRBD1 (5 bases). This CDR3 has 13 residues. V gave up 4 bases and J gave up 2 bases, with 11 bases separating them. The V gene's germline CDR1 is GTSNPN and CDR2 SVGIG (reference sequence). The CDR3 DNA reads TGTGCCTGGAACAGAGGGGTTAACACTGAAGCTTTCTTT. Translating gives CAWNRGVNTEAFF.

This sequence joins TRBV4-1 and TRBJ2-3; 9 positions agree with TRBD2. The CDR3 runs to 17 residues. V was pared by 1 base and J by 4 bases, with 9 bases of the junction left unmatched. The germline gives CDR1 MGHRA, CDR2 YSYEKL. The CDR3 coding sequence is TGCGCCAGCAGCCAAGGAATAGCGGGGGTACTGGCAGATACGCAGTATTTT. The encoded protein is CASSQGIAGVLADTQYF.

The chain's CDR3 is CASSAQGARLETQYF. Here the CDR3 DNA reads TGTGCCAGCAGCGCTCAGGGGGCTCGTTTGGAGACCCAGTACTTC. The chain joins TRBV9 to TRBJ2-5; 8 bases fit TRBD1. The length of the CDR3 is 15 residues. The trim removed 3 bases at V and 5 bases at J, leaving 9 bases unmatched. The germline V gene encodes CDR1 SGDLS and CDR2 YYNGEE.

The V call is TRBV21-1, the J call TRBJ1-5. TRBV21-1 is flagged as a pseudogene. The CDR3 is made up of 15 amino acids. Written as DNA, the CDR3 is TGTGCCAGCAGTTCCCCGGGGGACCCCAGGCAGCCCCAGCATTTT. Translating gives CASSSPGDPRQPQHF.

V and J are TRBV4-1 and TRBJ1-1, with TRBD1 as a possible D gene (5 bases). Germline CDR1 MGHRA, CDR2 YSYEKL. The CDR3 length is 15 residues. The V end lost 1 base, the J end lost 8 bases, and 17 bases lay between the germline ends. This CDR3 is CASSQGIGGPGEAFF. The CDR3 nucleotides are TGCGCCAGCAGCCAAGGAATAGGCGGCCCAGGGGAAGCTTTCTTT.

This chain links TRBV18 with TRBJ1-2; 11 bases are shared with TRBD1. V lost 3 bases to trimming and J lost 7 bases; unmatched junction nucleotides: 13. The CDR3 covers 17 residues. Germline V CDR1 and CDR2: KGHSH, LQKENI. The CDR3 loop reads CASSPTAGQGEKSGYTF. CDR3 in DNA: TGTGCCAGCTCACCCACTGCGGGACAGGGGGAAAAGAGTGGCTACACCTTC.

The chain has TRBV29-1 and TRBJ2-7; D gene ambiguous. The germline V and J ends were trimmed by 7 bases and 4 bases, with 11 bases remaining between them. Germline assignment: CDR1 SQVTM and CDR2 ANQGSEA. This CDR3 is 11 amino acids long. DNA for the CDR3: TGCAGCGCCCCGGACGGATACGAGCAGTACTTC. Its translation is CSAPDGYEQYF.

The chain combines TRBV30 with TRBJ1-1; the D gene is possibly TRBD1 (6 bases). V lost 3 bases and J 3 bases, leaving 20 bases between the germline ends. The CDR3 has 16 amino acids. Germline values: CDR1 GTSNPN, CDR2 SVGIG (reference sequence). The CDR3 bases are TGTGCCTGGAGGCAGTCCGGGGGAGGGGGGTACACTGAAGCTTTCTTT. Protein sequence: CAWRQSGGGGYTEAFF.

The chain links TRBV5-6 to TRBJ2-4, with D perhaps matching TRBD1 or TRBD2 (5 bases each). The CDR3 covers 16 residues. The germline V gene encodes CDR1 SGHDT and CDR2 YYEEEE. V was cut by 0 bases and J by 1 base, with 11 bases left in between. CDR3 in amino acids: CASSLAGAEAKNIQYF. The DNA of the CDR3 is TGTGCCAGCAGCTTGGCCGGGGCTGAGGCCAAAAACATTCAGTACTTC.

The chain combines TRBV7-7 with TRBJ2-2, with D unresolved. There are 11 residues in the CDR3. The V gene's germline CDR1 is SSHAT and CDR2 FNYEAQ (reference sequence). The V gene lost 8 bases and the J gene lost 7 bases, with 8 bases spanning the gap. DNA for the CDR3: TGTGCCAGCTACGGCGGCGGGGAGCTGTTTTTT. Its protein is CASYGGGELFF.

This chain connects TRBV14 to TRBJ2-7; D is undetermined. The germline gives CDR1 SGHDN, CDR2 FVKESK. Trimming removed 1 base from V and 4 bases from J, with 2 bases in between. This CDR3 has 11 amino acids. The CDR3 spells CASSQGYEQYF. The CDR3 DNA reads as TGTGCCAGCAGCCAAGGTTACGAGCAGTACTTC.

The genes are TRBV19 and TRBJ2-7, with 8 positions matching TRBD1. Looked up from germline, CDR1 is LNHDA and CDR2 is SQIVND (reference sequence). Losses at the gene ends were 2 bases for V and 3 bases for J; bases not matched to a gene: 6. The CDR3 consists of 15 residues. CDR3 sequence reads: CASSIQAGGIYEQYF. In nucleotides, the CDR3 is TGTGCCAGTAGTATACAGGCAGGGGGCATCTACGAGCAGTACTTC.

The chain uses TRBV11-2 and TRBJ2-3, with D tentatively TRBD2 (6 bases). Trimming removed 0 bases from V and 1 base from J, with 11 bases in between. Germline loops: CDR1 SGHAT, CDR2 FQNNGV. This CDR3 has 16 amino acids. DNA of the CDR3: TGTGCCAGCAGCTTAGAGGCTAGCGCGGGCACAGATACGCAGTATTTT. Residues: CASSLEASAGTDTQYF.

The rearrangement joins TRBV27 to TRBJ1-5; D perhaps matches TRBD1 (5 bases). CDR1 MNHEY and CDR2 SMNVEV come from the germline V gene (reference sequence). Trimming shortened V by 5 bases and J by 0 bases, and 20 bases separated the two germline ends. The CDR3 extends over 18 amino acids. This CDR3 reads CASSRRAQGEYSNQPQHF. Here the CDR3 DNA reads TGTGCCAGCAGTCGCCGCGCCCAGGGAGAATATAGCAATCAGCCCCAGCATTTT.

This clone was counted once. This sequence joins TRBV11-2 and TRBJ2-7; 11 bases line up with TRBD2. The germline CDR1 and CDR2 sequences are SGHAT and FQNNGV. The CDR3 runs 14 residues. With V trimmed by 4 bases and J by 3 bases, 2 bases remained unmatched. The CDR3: CASSSSGGIYEQYF. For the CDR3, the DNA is TGTGCCAGCAGCTCTAGCGGGGGGATCTACGAGCAGTACTTC.

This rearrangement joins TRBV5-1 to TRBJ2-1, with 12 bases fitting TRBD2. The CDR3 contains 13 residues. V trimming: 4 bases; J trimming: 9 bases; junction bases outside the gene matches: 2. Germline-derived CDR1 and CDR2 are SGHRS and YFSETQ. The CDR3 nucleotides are TGCGCCAGCAGCCTGACTAGCGGGGGTGAGCAGTTCTTC. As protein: CASSLTSGGEQFF.

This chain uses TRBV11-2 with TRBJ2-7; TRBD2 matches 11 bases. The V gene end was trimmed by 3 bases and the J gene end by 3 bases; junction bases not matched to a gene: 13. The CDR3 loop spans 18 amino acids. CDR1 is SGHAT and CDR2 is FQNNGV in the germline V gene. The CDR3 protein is CASSLSFGTSGGSYEQYF. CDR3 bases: TGTGCCAGCAGCTTGTCGTTCGGGACTAGCGGAGGGAGCTACGAGCAGTACTTC.

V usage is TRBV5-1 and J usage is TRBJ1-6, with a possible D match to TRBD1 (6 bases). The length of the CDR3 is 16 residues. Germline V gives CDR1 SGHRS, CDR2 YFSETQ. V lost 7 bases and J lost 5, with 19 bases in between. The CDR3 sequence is CASARVAGQNNSPLHF. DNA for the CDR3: TGCGCCAGCGCGAGGGTAGCCGGACAGAATAATTCACCCCTCCACTTT.